This is a list of T cell receptor beta chains from one sample in a study of blood T cells in healthy people across ages. Using its own MiXCR run on the 5' RACE reads, TCRdb lists one record per CDR3 protein. The sample holds 550,000 to 750,000 distinct CDR3 sequences, roughly 20% seen once. What was sequenced was blood. All receptors come from a man in his 70s in good health. Both conserved end residues are part of each CDR3. The order of the fields is J gene, V gene, CDR3 protein.

j_gene: TRBJ2-1
v_gene: TRBV28
CDR3aa: CASSFRGPNEQFF

j_gene: TRBJ2-5
v_gene: TRBV12-3/TRBV12-4
CDR3aa: CASKSARPGETQYF

j_gene: .
v_gene: TRBV11-2
CDR3aa: CASSRSSGSNEQFF

j_gene: TRBJ2-7
v_gene: TRBV14
CDR3aa: CASSQDFSVHEQYF

j_gene: TRBJ2-3
v_gene: TRBV29-1
CDR3aa: CSVSTSGSTDTQYF

j_gene: TRBJ2-4
v_gene: TRBV25-1
CDR3aa: CASSEFQEDLAKNIQYF

j_gene: TRBJ1-5
v_gene: TRBV20-1
CDR3aa: CSARDQRPGGNQPQHF

j_gene: TRBJ2-1
v_gene: TRBV4-1
CDR3aa: CASSQDHDGSYNEQFF

j_gene: TRBJ1-2
v_gene: TRBV5-1
CDR3aa: CASSFRQGVDSYGYTF

j_gene: TRBJ1-4
v_gene: TRBV4-1
CDR3aa: CASSPRTGGIEKLFF

j_gene: TRBJ1-2
v_gene: TRBV7-2
CDR3aa: CASSLVVDGPYGYTF

j_gene: TRBJ1-5
v_gene: TRBV20-1
CDR3aa: CSASGGRIRQPQHF

j_gene: TRBJ1-6
v_gene: TRBV6-6
CDR3aa: CASSFPGGAESPLHF

j_gene: TRBJ1-2
v_gene: TRBV7-3
CDR3aa: CASSSQADTKGYTF

j_gene: TRBJ2-5
v_gene: TRBV25-1
CDR3aa: CASTFDNTAQETQYF

j_gene: TRBJ1-2
v_gene: TRBV5-1
CDR3aa: CASSRDEQGYTF

j_gene: TRBJ2-5
v_gene: TRBV28
CDR3aa: CASSSSTRGIQQETQYF

j_gene: TRBJ2-3
v_gene: TRBV13
CDR3aa: CASTLRGLAGTNTQYF

j_gene: TRBJ2-7
v_gene: TRBV29-1
CDR3aa: CSVGGSSGTYEQYF

j_gene: TRBJ2-2
v_gene: TRBV6-2/TRBV6-3
CDR3aa: CASSYAGRGTGELFF

j_gene: TRBJ1-5
v_gene: TRBV10-3
CDR3aa: CAIRDGSNQPQHF

j_gene: TRBJ1-1
v_gene: TRBV5-1
CDR3aa: CASSSNLNTEAFF

j_gene: TRBJ2-7
v_gene: TRBV10-3
CDR3aa: CAIRERGPYEQYF

j_gene: TRBJ2-5
v_gene: TRBV5-1
CDR3aa: CASSWNSGSQTQYF

j_gene: TRBJ2-7
v_gene: TRBV15
CDR3aa: CATSRDRGVYEQYF

j_gene: TRBJ2-3
v_gene: TRBV20-1
CDR3aa: CSAMTGTYTQYF

j_gene: TRBJ1-4
v_gene: TRBV7-2
CDR3aa: CASSRVSNEKLFF

j_gene: TRBJ1-5
v_gene: TRBV28
CDR3aa: CASSPFWIEDSNQPQHF

j_gene: TRBJ2-2
v_gene: TRBV6-6
CDR3aa: CASNPAGTGELFF

j_gene: TRBJ1-1
v_gene: TRBV20-1
CDR3aa: CSATIQGTASSFF

j_gene: TRBJ2-1
v_gene: TRBV6-2/TRBV6-3
CDR3aa: CASSYSLTSVKFNEQFF

j_gene: TRBJ2-4
v_gene: TRBV6-4
CDR3aa: CASSDGDSKNIQYF

j_gene: TRBJ1-5
v_gene: TRBV12-3/TRBV12-4
CDR3aa: CASSLWPRANQPQHF

j_gene: TRBJ2-3
v_gene: TRBV12-3/TRBV12-4
CDR3aa: CASSSRLAGVGADAQYF

j_gene: TRBJ2-1
v_gene: TRBV25-1
CDR3aa: CASSGAKRLDNEQFF

j_gene: TRBJ2-4
v_gene: TRBV3-1
CDR3aa: CASSQYWGTKNIQYF

j_gene: TRBJ1-4
v_gene: TRBV2
CDR3aa: CASRLGTATNEKLFF

j_gene: TRBJ2-5
v_gene: TRBV9
CDR3aa: CTSSVAGQGETQYF

j_gene: .
v_gene: TRBV7-2
CDR3aa: CASSLAEINNEQFF

j_gene: TRBJ2-2
v_gene: TRBV5-8
CDR3aa: CASSLKGYGNTGELFF

j_gene: TRBJ1-4
v_gene: TRBV7-9
CDR3aa: CASSLAGIKGEKLFF

j_gene: TRBJ2-2
v_gene: TRBV3-1
CDR3aa: CASSPDRPGTGDPNTGELFF

j_gene: TRBJ2-4
v_gene: TRBV7-2
CDR3aa: CASSPRQKSNIQYF

j_gene: TRBJ2-3
v_gene: TRBV7-9
CDR3aa: CASSPTPSGSTDTQYF

j_gene: TRBJ2-1
v_gene: TRBV12-3/TRBV12-4
CDR3aa: CASSLSNILAEYSSYNEQFF

j_gene: TRBJ2-6
v_gene: TRBV20-1
CDR3aa: CSARTGGANVLTF